This T cell receptor beta chain emerged from a study of beta chain features in type 1 diabetes. Study in general: Patients looked much like healthy donors when it came to age, gender and cell yields. All samples yielded over 95,000,000 examined sorted cells.

This clone turned up a few times. Its target is not known. Sequenced material consisted of expressed TCRB transcripts (all of the isolated RNA was reverse transcribed). Profiled with immunoSEQ multiplex PCR; TCRdb holds only in-frame clones, not every one. This sample has about 170,000 clones, with 6.5% to 9.5% found just once. Donors underwent one heparinised blood draw, roughly 110 mL on average. Per the germline V gene, CDR1 is GTSNPN and CDR2 is SVGIG (reference sequence). The CDR3 has 14 residues. Trimming took 3 bases from V and 2 from J, leaving 13 bases between them. Notes on the study in general: Insertions were fewer and deletions more numerous at VDJ junctions in type 1 diabetes patients. For Type 1 diabetes patients, all four CD4+ subsets carried TCRB CDR3s that were moderately but significantly shorter.

The chain uses TRBV30 and TRBJ1-2, with a possible D match to TRBD1 (6 bases). The sequencing sample was made of central memory CD4+ T cells from blood. The TCR comes from a woman in her forties with type 1 diabetes. The CDR3 protein is CAWSALGHNYGYTF. CDR3 in DNA: TGTGCCTGGAGCGCGCTGGGACACAACTATGGCTACACCTTC.